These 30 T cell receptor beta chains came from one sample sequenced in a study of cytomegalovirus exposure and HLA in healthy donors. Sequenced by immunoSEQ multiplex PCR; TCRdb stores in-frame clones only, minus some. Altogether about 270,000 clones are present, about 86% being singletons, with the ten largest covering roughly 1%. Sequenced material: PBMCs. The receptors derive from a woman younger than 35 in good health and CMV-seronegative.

In DNA form, the CDR3 reads TGTGCCAGCAGTTATTTACAGGGGGCAGATACGCAGTATTTT. It specifies CASSYLQGADTQYF. The chain recombines TRBV6-6 with TRBJ2-3; 8 bases line up with TRBD1. This CDR3 has 14 residues. Germline V gene data show CDR1 as MNHNY and CDR2 as SVGAGI (reference sequence). V gave up 3 bases and J gave up 4 bases; unmatched junction bases: 3.

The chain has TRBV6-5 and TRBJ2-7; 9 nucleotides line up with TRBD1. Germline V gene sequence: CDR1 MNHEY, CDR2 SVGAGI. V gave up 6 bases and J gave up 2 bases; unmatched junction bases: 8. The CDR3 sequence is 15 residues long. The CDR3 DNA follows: TGTGCCAGCAGAAGCGGGACAGGGACTCCCTACGAGCAGTACTTC. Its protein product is CASRSGTGTPYEQYF.

CDR3 DNA sequence: TGTGCCAGCAGTGAACCTTTCGCCAGGGACTTTTCCTACGAGCAGTACTTC. Encoded protein: CASSEPFARDFSYEQYF. The J gene is TRBJ2-7, the V gene TRBV6-1, with a possible D match to TRBD2 (6 bases). CDR3 length: 17 amino acids. CDR1 MNHNS and CDR2 SASEGT come from the germline V gene. The ends were cut back, 2 bases at V and 1 base at J, with 18 bases in the middle.

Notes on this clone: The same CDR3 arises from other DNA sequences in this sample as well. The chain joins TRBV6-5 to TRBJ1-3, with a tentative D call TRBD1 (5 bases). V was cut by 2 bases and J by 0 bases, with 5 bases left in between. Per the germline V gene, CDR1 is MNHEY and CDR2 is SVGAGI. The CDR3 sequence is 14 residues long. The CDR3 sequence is CASSYRGSGNTIYF. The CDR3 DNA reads TGTGCCAGCAGTTACAGGGGCTCTGGAAACACCATATATTTT.

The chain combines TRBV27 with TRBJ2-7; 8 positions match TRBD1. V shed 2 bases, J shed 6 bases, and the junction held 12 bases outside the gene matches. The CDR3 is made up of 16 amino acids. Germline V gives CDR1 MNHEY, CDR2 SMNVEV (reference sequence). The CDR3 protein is CASSLSPGTGVLEQYF. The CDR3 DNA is TGTGCCAGCAGTTTAAGCCCCGGGACAGGAGTTCTCGAGCAGTACTTC.

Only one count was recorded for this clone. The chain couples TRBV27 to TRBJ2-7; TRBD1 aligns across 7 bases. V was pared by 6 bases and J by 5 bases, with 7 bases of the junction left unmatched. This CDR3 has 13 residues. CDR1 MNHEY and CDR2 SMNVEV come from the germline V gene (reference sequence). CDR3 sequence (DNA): TGTGCCAGCAGCTTGACAGGGAACCACGAGCAGTACTTC. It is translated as CASSLTGNHEQYF.

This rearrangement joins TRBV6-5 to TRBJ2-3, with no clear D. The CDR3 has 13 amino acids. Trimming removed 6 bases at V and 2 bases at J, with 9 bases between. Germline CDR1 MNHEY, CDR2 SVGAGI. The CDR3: CASRPPDTDTQYF. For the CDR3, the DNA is TGTGCCAGCAGACCACCAGACACAGATACGCAGTATTTT.

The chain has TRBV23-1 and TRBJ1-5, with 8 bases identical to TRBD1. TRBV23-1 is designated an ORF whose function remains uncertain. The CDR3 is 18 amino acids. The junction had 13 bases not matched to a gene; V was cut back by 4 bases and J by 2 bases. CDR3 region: CASSPRDRTGSGNQPQHF. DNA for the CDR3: TGCGCCAGCAGTCCCCGGGATAGGACAGGGTCGGGCAATCAGCCCCAGCATTTT.

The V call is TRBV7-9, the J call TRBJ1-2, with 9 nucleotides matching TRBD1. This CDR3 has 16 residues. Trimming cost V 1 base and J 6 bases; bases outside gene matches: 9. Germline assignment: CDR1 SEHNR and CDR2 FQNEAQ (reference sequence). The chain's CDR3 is CASSLGTSGTGHGYTF. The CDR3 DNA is TGTGCCAGCAGCTTAGGGACCTCAGGGACAGGGCATGGCTACACCTTC.

CDR3 coding DNA: TGTGCCAGTAGTAGCTCTGAGCGGCTAAACGAGCAGTACTTC. Protein sequence: CASSSSERLNEQYF. The chain joins TRBV19 to TRBJ2-7; tentative D call: TRBD2 (5 bases). Germline V CDR1 and CDR2: LNHDA, SQIVND (reference sequence). Trimming left V 4 bases short and J 5 bases short, with 15 bases between. The CDR3 runs to 14 residues.

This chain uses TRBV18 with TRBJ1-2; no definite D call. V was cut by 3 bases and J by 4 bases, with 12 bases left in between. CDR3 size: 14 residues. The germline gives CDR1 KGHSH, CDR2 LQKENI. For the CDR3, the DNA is TGTGCCAGCTCACCCTGGACGGGATCCTATGGCTACACCTTC. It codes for CASSPWTGSYGYTF.

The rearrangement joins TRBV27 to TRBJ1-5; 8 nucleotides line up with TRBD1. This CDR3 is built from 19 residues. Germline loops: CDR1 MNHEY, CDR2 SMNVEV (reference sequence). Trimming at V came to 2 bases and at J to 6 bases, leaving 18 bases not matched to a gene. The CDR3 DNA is TGTGCCAGCAGTTTAGGGTGGGCAGGGGGCGAGACCTCCGGTCAGCCCCAGCATTTT. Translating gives CASSLGWAGGETSGQPQHF.

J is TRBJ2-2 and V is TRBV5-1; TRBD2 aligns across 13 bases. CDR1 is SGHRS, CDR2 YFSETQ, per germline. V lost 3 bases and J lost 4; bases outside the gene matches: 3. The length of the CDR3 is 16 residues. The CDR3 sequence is CASSSGTSGITGELFF. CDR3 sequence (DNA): TGCGCCAGCAGCTCGGGGACTAGCGGGATCACCGGGGAGCTGTTTTTT.

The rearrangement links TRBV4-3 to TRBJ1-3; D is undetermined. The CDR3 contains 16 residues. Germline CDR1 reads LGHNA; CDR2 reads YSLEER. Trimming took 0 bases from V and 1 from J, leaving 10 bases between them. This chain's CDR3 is CASSQDSGKSGNTIYF. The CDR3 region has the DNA TGCGCCAGCAGCCAAGATTCGGGGAAATCTGGAAACACCATATATTTT.

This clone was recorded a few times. The CDR3 sequence: CASSADTGYTF. In nucleotides, the CDR3 is TGTGCCAGCAGCGCCGACACTGGCTACACCTTC. The rearrangement uses TRBV28 and TRBJ1-2; the D is unclear. V lost 6 bases and J 7 bases, leaving 9 bases between the germline ends. Germline assignment: CDR1 MDHEN and CDR2 SYDVKM. CDR3 length equals 11 residues.

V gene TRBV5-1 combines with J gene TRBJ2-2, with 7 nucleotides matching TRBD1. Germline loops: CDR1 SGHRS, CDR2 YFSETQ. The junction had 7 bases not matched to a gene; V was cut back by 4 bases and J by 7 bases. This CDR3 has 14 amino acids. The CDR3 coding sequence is TGCGCCAGCAGCCCCGGACAGGCCGGCGGGGAGCTGTTTTTT. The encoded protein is CASSPGQAGGELFF.

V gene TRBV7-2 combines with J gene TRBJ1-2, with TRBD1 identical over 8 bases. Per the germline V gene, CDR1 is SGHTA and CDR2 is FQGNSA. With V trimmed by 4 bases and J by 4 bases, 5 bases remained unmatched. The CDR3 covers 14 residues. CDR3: CASSSRTGSYGYTF. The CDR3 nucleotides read TGTGCCAGCAGCTCTCGGACAGGGAGCTATGGCTACACCTTC.

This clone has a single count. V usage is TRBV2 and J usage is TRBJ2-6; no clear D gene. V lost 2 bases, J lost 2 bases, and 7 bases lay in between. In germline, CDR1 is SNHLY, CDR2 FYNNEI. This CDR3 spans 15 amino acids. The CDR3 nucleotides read TGTGCCAGCAGTGAACAGTCAGCTGGGGCCAACGTCCTGACTTTC. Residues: CASSEQSAGANVLTF.

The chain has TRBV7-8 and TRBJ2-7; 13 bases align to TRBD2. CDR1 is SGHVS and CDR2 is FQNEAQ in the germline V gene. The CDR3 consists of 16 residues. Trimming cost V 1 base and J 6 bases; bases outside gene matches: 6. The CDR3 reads CASSLVAGLAGVEQYF. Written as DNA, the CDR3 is TGTGCCAGCAGCTTAGTGGCCGGACTAGCGGGAGTCGAGCAGTACTTC.

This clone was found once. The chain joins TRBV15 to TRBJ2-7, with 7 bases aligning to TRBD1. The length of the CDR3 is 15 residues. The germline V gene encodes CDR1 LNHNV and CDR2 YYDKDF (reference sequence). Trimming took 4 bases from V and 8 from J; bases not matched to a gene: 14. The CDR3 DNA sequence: TGTGCCACCAGCATAGAACCCGGGACAGCGAGTCAGCAGTACTTC. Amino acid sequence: CATSIEPGTASQQYF.

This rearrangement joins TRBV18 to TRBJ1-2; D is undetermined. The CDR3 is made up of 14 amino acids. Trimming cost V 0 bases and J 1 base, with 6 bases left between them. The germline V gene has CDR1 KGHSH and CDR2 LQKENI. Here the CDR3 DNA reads TGTGCCAGCTCACCACCGACAAGTAACTATGGCTACACCTTC. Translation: CASSPPTSNYGYTF.

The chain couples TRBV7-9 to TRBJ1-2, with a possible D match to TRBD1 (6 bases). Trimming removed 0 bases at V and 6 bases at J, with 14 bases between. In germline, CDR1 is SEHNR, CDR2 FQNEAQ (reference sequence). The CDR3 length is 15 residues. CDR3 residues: CASSLASGQGHGYTF. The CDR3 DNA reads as TGTGCCAGCAGCTTAGCTTCCGGGCAGGGGCATGGCTACACCTTC.

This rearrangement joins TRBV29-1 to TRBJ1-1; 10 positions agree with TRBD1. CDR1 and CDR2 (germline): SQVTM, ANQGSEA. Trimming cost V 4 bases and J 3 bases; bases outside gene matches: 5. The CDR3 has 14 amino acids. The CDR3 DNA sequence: TGCAGCGTTGGGACCGGGACAGGGGACACTGAAGCTTTCTTT. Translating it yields CSVGTGTGDTEAFF.

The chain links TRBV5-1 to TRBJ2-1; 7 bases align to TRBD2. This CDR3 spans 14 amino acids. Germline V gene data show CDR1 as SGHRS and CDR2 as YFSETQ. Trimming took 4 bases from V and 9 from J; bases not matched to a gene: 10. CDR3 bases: TGCGCCAGCAGCCCGGGGGGACTCCCCGCTGAGCAGTTCTTC. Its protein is CASSPGGLPAEQFF. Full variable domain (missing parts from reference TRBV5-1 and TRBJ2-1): KAGVTQTPRYLIKTRGQQVTLSCSPISGHRSVSWYQQTPGQGLQFLFEYFSETQRNKGNFPGRFSGRQFSNSRSEMNVSTLELGDSALYLCASSPGGLPAEQFFGPGTRLTVL.

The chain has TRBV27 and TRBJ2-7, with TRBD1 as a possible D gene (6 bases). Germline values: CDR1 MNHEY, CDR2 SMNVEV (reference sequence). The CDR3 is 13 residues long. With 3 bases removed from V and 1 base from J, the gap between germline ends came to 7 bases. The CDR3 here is CASSFRGSYEQYF. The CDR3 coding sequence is TGTGCCAGCAGTTTTAGGGGGTCCTACGAGCAGTACTTC.

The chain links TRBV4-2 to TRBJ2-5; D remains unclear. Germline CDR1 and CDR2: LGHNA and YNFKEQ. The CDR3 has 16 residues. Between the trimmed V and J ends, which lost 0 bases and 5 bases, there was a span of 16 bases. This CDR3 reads CASSQDLGPPLETQYF. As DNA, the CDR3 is TGTGCCAGCAGCCAAGATTTGGGCCCCCCTTTGGAGACCCAGTACTTC.

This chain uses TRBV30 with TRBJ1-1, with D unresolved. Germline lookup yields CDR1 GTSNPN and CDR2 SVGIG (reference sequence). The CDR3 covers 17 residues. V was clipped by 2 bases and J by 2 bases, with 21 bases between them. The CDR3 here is CAWSSRSFEGINTEAFF. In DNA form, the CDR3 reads TGTGCCTGGAGTTCTAGATCGTTTGAAGGAATCAACACTGAAGCTTTCTTT.

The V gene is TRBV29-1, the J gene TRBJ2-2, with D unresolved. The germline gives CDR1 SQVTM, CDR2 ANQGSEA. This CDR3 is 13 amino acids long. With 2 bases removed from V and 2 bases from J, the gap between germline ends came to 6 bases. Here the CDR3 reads CSVESPNTGELFF. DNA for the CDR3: TGCAGCGTTGAATCCCCTAACACCGGGGAGCTGTTTTTT.

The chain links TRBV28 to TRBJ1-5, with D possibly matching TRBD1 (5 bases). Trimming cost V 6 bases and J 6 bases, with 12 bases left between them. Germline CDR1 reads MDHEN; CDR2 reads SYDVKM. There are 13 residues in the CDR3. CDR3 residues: CASSRGGSQPQHF. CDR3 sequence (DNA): TGTGCCAGCAGCCGGGGGGGGAGTCAGCCCCAGCATTTT.

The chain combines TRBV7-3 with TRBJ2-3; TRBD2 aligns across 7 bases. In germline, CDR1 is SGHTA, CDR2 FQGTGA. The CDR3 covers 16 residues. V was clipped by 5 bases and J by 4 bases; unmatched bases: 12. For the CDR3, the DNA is TGTGCCAGCAGCGACGTAGCGGGTCTCCGGGCAGATACGCAGTATTTT. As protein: CASSDVAGLRADTQYF.